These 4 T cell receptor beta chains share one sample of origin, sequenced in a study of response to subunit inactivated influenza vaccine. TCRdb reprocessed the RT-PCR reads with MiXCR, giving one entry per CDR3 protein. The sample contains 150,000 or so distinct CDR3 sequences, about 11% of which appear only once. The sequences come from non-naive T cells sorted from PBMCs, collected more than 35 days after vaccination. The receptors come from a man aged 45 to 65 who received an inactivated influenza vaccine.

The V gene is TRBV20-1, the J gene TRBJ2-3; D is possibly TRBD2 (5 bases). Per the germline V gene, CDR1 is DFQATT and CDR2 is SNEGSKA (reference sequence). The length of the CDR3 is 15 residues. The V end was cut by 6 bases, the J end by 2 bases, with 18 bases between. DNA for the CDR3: TGCAGTGCCCAGAGAGAGGGCGCAAACACAGATACGCAGTATTTT. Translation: CSAQREGANTDTQYF.

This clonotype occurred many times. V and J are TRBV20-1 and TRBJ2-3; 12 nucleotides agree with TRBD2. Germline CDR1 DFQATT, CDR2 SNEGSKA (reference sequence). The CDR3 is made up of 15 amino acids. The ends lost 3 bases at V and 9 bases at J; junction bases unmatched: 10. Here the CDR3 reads CSARFLAGGSETQYF. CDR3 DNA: TGCAGTGCTAGGTTCCTAGCGGGAGGGAGTGAGACGCAGTATTTT.

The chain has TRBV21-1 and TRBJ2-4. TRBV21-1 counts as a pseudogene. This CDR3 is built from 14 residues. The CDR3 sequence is CASSKVCGKNIQYF. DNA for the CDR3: TGTGCCAGCAGCAAAGTGTGTGGGAAAAACATTCAGTACTTC.

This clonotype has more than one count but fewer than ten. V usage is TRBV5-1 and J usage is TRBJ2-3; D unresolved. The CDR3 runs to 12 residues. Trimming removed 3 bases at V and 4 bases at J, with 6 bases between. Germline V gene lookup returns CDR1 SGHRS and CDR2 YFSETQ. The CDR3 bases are TGCGCCAGCAGCTCTGTCGCAGATACGCAGTATTTT. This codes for CASSSVADTQYF.